A single sample gave rise to the 23 T cell receptor beta chains below, sequenced in a study of blood T cell repertoires in COVID-19. Only in-frame clones appear in the TCRdb table, and some are missing; sequencing was by immunoSEQ multiplex PCR. The sample holds tens of thousands of clones, approximately 84% seen once. The source material was peripheral blood. These receptor sequences come from a man aged 50 to 60 with active COVID-19.

The genes are TRBV2 and TRBJ1-1, with unresolved D. Per germline, CDR1 SNHLY and CDR2 FYNNEI. There are 15 residues in the CDR3. V gave up 0 bases and J gave up 0 bases, with 8 bases separating them. Written as DNA, the CDR3 is TGTGCCAGCAGTGAAGCCGCAGGTTTGAACACTGAAGCTTTCTTT. This gives the protein CASSEAAGLNTEAFF.

V is TRBV7-9 and J is TRBJ2-2, with 10 positions matching TRBD1. The CDR3 has 16 amino acids. V lost 10 bases to trimming and J lost 5 bases; unmatched junction nucleotides: 13. Germline V gene sequence: CDR1 SEHNR, CDR2 FQNEAQ (reference sequence). In DNA form, the CDR3 reads TGTGCCACCCCTCCGGTTGGACAGGGGGTAACCGGGGAGCTGTTTTTT. Translated: CATPPVGQGVTGELFF. Variable domain in full (rest from reference TRBV7-9 and TRBJ2-2): DTGVSQNPRHKITKRGQNVTFRCDPISEHNRLYWYRQTLGQGPEFLTYFQNEAQLEKSRLLSDRFSAERPKGSFSTLEIQRTEQGDSAMYLCATPPVGQGVTGELFFGEGSRLTVL.

The chain links TRBV15 to TRBJ2-5; perhaps TRBD2 as D (6 bases). The CDR3 is 17 amino acids. V lost 1 base and J lost 3, with 18 bases in between. Germline values: CDR1 LNHNV, CDR2 YYDKDF (reference sequence). The CDR3 DNA follows: TGTGCCACCAGCAGAGTATGGGTAGACGGCGGGAAAGAGACCCAGTACTTC. Its translation is CATSRVWVDGGKETQYF.

The chain links TRBV19 to TRBJ2-3, with TRBD1 identical over 8 bases. The CDR3 is 16 residues long. J was trimmed by 2 bases and V by 2 bases; bases with no gene match: 6. Germline V CDR1 and CDR2: LNHDA, SQIVND (reference sequence). The CDR3, as DNA: TGTGCCAGTAGTATAACACAGGGGGTAGCCACAGATACGCAGTATTTT. Translated: CASSITQGVATDTQYF.

The rearrangement links TRBV5-6 to TRBJ1-5, with TRBD1 matching 8 bases. Germline V CDR1 and CDR2: SGHDT, YYEEEE. Losses at the gene ends were 0 bases for V and 1 base for J; bases not matched to a gene: 3. The CDR3 spans 16 residues. The CDR3 sequence is CASSLGGQGSNQPQHF. The CDR3 DNA sequence: TGTGCCAGCAGCTTGGGTGGACAGGGAAGCAATCAGCCCCAGCATTTT.

The chain joins TRBV27 to TRBJ2-7, with TRBD2 matching 9 bases. Per germline, CDR1 MNHEY and CDR2 SMNVEV (reference sequence). With 6 bases clipped from V and 7 bases from J, the junction kept 7 bases outside the gene matches. CDR3 length: 13 residues. CDR3 bases: TGTGCCAGCAGGGGCGGGGGGGGATGGGAGCAGTACTTC. It yields the protein CASRGGGGWEQYF.

The chain recombines TRBV3-1 (or the pseudogene TRBV3-2) with TRBJ2-1; a weak D match, TRBD1 (6 bases). Germline-derived CDR1 and CDR2 are LGHDT and YNNKEL (reference sequence). This CDR3 comprises 16 residues. V was cut by 6 bases and J by 9 bases, with 24 bases left in between. The CDR3 region is CASSHLGGPGDSEQFF. CDR3 in DNA: TGTGCCAGCAGTCACCTTGGGGGCCCAGGGGATAGTGAGCAGTTCTTC.

This clone showed up just once. The chain uses TRBV6-2 or TRBV6-3 and TRBJ2-7; D gene uncertain. The CDR3 extends over 13 amino acids. Between the trimmed V and J ends, which lost 3 bases and 2 bases, there was a span of 8 bases. The V gene's germline CDR1 is MNHEY and CDR2 SVGEGT. CDR3 protein: CASSYSGTYEQYF. CDR3 in DNA: TGTGCCAGCAGTTATTCAGGAACCTACGAGCAGTACTTC.

This clone was counted between two and nine times. This sample also contains other DNA sequences that code for the same CDR3. The rearrangement uses TRBV7-9 and TRBJ1-2; 7 positions agree with TRBD1. J was trimmed by 5 bases and V by 8 bases; bases with no gene match: 8. The V gene's germline CDR1 is SEHNR and CDR2 FQNEAQ (reference sequence). This CDR3 comprises 13 residues. The CDR3 sequence is CASSRGQNYGYTF. The CDR3 region has the DNA TGTGCCAGCTCCAGGGGACAGAATTATGGCTACACCTTC.

The rearrangement links TRBV5-4 to TRBJ2-7; 10 nucleotides line up with TRBD2. Germline loops: CDR1 SGHNT, CDR2 YYREEE (reference sequence). The CDR3 extends over 16 amino acids. V gave up 4 bases and J gave up 5 bases; unmatched junction bases: 12. DNA of the CDR3: TGTGCCAGCAGCCCGGGGGGAGCGGGGGGGCTCAACGAGCAGTACTTC. Translated: CASSPGGAGGLNEQYF.

The rearrangement links TRBV12-3 or TRBV12-4 to TRBJ1-5, with D unclear. The V end lost 6 bases, the J end lost 3 bases, and 9 bases lay between the germline ends. This CDR3 has 13 amino acids. The CDR3, as DNA: TGTGCCAGCAGCTTGGCGGTCAATCAGCCCCAGCATTTT. Amino acids: CASSLAVNQPQHF.

The chain has TRBV4-3 and TRBJ2-1; the match to TRBD1 covers 10 bases. Trimming cost V 4 bases and J 9 bases; bases outside gene matches: 9. Germline CDR1 LGHNA, CDR2 YSLEER. This CDR3 comprises 15 residues. The CDR3: CASSPGQGVLVEQFF. CDR3 DNA: TGCGCCAGCAGCCCCGGACAGGGGGTTTTGGTTGAGCAGTTCTTC.

This chain links TRBV12-1 with TRBJ2-5; the DNA was not used to check the table's D call, TRBD2. TRBV12-1 is shown as a pseudogene. This CDR3 spans 19 amino acids. CDR3 region: CASNRQVRGTSGDQETQYF. CDR3 DNA sequence: TGTGCCAGCAACCGCCAAGTCCGGGGGACTAGCGGGGACCAAGAGACCCAGTACTTC.

This CDR3 reads CASSELGGPNSNQPQHF. CDR3 nucleotide sequence: TGTGCCAGCAGTGAATTAGGGGGCCCCAATAGCAATCAGCCCCAGCATTTT. The chain couples TRBV6-1 to TRBJ1-5, with TRBD1 identical over 7 bases. V lost 2 bases to trimming and J lost 0 bases; unmatched junction nucleotides: 7. The CDR3 length is 17 residues. Per the germline V gene, CDR1 is MNHNS and CDR2 is SASEGT.

The chain combines TRBV7-9 with TRBJ2-7; 9 bases match TRBD1. With V trimmed by 4 bases and J by 3 bases, 7 bases remained unmatched. The CDR3 is made up of 15 amino acids. Germline CDR1 SEHNR, CDR2 FQNEAQ (reference sequence). The CDR3 spells CASSSTLDRGYEQYF. Written as DNA, the CDR3 is TGTGCCAGCAGCTCTACCTTGGACAGGGGCTACGAGCAGTACTTC.

The chain is built from TRBV6-5 and TRBJ1-4; D not certain. CDR1 and CDR2 (germline): MNHEY, SVGAGI. The CDR3 has 13 residues. The ends were cut back, 5 bases at V and 5 bases at J, with 9 bases in the middle. The CDR3 region is CASSQQINEKLFF. The DNA of the CDR3 is TGTGCCAGCAGTCAACAGATAAATGAAAAACTGTTTTTT.

The chain joins TRBV2 to TRBJ2-3; the D gene is possibly TRBD2 (6 bases). CDR3 length equals 12 residues. CDR1 is SNHLY, CDR2 FYNNEI, per germline. Trimming pared 6 bases from V and 7 bases from J, leaving 11 bases between. The chain's CDR3 is CASRGGGYTQYF. The CDR3 DNA follows: TGTGCCAGCAGGGGGGGAGGTTATACGCAGTATTTT.

The CDR3: CASSYRGMGTEAFF. Here the CDR3 DNA reads TGTGCCAGCAGTTACAGGGGAATGGGCACTGAAGCTTTCTTT. V is TRBV6-2 or TRBV6-3 and J is TRBJ1-1, with D maybe TRBD1 (5 bases). Looked up from germline, CDR1 is MNHEY and CDR2 is SVGEGT. This CDR3 has 14 residues. Trimming took 2 bases from V and 4 from J, leaving 11 bases between them.

This sequence joins TRBV7-2 and TRBJ1-1; D unresolved. This CDR3 is built from 14 residues. V lost 5 bases and J lost 1, with 11 bases in between. CDR1 and CDR2 (germline): SGHTA, FQGNSA. The CDR3 region is CASSPGVTNTEAFF. The CDR3 DNA reads TGTGCCAGCAGCCCGGGAGTGACGAACACTGAAGCTTTCTTT. Full variable domain (rest looked up from reference TRBV7-2 and TRBJ1-1): GAGVSQSPSNKVTEKGKDVELRCDPISGHTALYWYRQSLGQGLEFLIYFQGNSAPDKSGLPSDRFSAERTGGSVSTLTIQRTQQEDSAVYLCASSPGVTNTEAFFGQGTRLTVV.

Only one count was recorded for this clone. The CDR3 here is CASSLASGGAAETQYF. The CDR3 nucleotides read TGCGCCAGCAGCTTGGCCAGCGGGGGGGCCGCAGAGACCCAGTACTTC. The chain employs TRBV5-1 and TRBJ2-5, with TRBD2 matching over 10 bases. The germline gives CDR1 SGHRS, CDR2 YFSETQ. The CDR3 covers 16 residues. V lost 0 bases to trimming and J lost 4 bases; unmatched junction nucleotides: 6.

The J gene is TRBJ2-1, the V gene TRBV9; 9 bases match TRBD2. The CDR3 consists of 17 residues. V was clipped by 0 bases and J by 5 bases; unmatched bases: 9. The germline V gene has CDR1 SGDLS and CDR2 YYNGEE. In DNA form, the CDR3 reads TGTGCCAGCAGCGTAGGAGGCGGGGGGGCCCCTGACAATGAGCAGTTCTTC. Amino acid sequence: CASSVGGGGAPDNEQFF.

As for this clone: Its ends do not fully match the called genes, so a read error is possible. The chain couples TRBV5-1 to TRBJ2-1; TRBD1 might be the D (5 bases). This CDR3 has 16 residues. CDR1 and CDR2 (germline): SGHRS, YFSETQ. The CDR3 sequence: CANSVKTEISYNEQFF. CDR3 in DNA: TGCGCCAACAGCGTAAAGACAGAAATCTCCTACAATGAGCAGTTCTTC.

V is TRBV7-6 and J is TRBJ1-2; 10 nucleotides match TRBD1. The CDR3 length is 15 residues. Germline CDR1 reads SGHVS; CDR2 reads FNYEAQ. With V trimmed by 3 bases and J by 4 bases, 5 bases remained unmatched. The CDR3, as DNA: TGTGCCAGCAGCTTGGGGACAGGGGTGGCCTATGGCTACACCTTC. Translated, it gives CASSLGTGVAYGYTF.